Below, one T cell receptor (beta chain) is given with its context. Its antigen is still unknown. This record comes from a study of OX40 agonist ivuxolimab in advanced cancers. Study context: Patients were dosed intravenously with ivuxolimab at 0.01 to 10 mg/kg every 2 weeks.

TCRdb's table, derived via immunoSEQ multiplex PCR, lists solely in-frame clones and lacks some. Among roughly 76,000 clones listed, 70% to 90% were seen once. Study-wide results and limits: Low normalized clonal expansion also occurred in some nonresponding patients. Partial responders receiving 0.1-3.0 mg/kg showed among the lowest clonal expansion. Among expanded peripheral T cells, antigen specificity went undetermined.

V was shortened by 1 base and J by 1 base, with 4 bases between the two germline ends. In germline, CDR1 is SGHTA, CDR2 FQGNSA. This CDR3 spans 13 amino acids. This sequence joins TRBV7-2 and TRBJ1-1; unclear D gene. The source of this sequence is an adult with an advanced solid tumor such as melanoma, head and neck, liver or kidney cancer. Material: CD4+ or CD8+ T cells sorted from blood, obtained in a trial of the OX40 agonist ivuxolimab. The CDR3, as DNA: TGTGCCAGCAGCTTAGAAGGGAACACTGAAGCTTTCTTT. It is translated as CASSLEGNTEAFF.